The rows below give T cell receptor beta chains drawn from one sample of a study of blood T cell repertoires in COVID-19. This table comes from immunoSEQ multiplex PCR, and its TCRdb copy is limited to in-frame clones, with some not included. The sample lists about 140,000 clones, about nine tenths seen once, with about 10% in the top ten. Sequencing was carried out using peripheral blood. The receptors derive from a man aged 50 to 60 with active or convalescent COVID-19. Both conserved end residues are part of each CDR3. The D gene is left open where the match is weak. Clone size is stated in some rows and not others, as once, few, many or a class when expanded.

.,TRBV7-9,TRBJ2-5,.,TGTGCCAGCAGCTTAGCTAGTATTTCCGGGGGTATACAAGAGACCCAGTACTTC,CASSLASISGGIQETQYF
TRBD1,TRBV6-5,TRBJ1-5,.,TGTGCCAGCAGGGCGTCAGGGGGATCACAGCCCCAGCATTTT,CASRASGGSQPQHF
TRBD1,TRBV5-4,TRBJ2-7,.,TGTGCCAGCAGTTCCCAGAGGACAGGGAACTACGAGCAGTACTTC,CASSSQRTGNYEQYF
.,TRBV14,TRBJ1-4,.,TGTGCCAGCAGCCGGGGGGGGCTGAGCACTAATGAAAAACTGTTTTTT,CASSRGGLSTNEKLFF
TRBD1,TRBV28,TRBJ1-5,.,TGTGCCAGCATAATAGGGGGCATTGGGTCTAGCCAGCCCCAGCATTTT,CASIIGGIGSSQPQHF
TRBD1,TRBV19,TRBJ1-4,.,TGTGCCACCGCCCGAGACAGGGGAAAGGGAAAACTGTTTTTT,CATARDRGKGKLFF
TRBD1,TRBV12-3/TRBV12-4,TRBJ1-2,.,TGTGCCAGCAGTTTGCTCAGGGGGTATGGCTACACCTTC,CASSLLRGYGYTF
.,TRBV27,TRBJ2-1,.,TGTGCCAGCAGTTTATCGGGCCGGGGCGGGAACGATGAGCAGTTCTTC,CASSLSGRGGNDEQFF
.,TRBV28,TRBJ2-3,.,TGTGCCAGCACCAACCGGGGGTTCACAGATACGCAGTATTTT,CASTNRGFTDTQYF
.,TRBV5-1,TRBJ1-4,few,TGCGCCAGCAGCGCAGGGAATGAAAAACTGTTTTTT,CASSAGNEKLFF
TRBD1,TRBV24-1,TRBJ2-1,.,TGTGCCACCAGTGATCTGGGACAGGGCTCCTACAATGAGCAGTTCTTC,CATSDLGQGSYNEQFF